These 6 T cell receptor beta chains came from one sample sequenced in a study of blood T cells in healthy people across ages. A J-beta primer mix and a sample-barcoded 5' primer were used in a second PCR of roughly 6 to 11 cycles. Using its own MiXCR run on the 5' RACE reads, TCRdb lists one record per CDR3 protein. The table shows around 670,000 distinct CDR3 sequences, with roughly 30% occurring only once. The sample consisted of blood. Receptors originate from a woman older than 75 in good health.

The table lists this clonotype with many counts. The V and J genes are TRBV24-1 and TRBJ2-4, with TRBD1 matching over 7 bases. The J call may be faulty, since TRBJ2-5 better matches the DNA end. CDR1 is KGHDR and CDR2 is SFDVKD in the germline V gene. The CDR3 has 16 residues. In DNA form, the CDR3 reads TGTGCCACGAGGATCCCGGACAGGCGGATCGGCGAGACCCAGTACTTC. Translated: CATRIPDRRIGETQYF.

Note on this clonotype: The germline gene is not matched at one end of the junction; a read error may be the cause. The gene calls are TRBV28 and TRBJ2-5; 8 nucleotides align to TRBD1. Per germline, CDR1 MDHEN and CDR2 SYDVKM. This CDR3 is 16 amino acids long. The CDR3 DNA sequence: TGTGCCAGCAGTTCCCTAGGACAGGGACGGGGAGAGGCCCAGTACTTC. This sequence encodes CASSSLGQGRGEAQYF.

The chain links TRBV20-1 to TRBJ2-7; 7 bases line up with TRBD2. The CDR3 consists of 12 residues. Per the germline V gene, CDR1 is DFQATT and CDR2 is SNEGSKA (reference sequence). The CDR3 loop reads CRERRESYEQYF. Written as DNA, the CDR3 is TGCAGAGAGCGGCGGGAGTCTTACGAGCAGTACTTC.

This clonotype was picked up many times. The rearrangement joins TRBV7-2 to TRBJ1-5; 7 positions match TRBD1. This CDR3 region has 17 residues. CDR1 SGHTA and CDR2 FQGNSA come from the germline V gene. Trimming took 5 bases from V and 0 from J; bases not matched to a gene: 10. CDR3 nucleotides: TGTGCCAGCAGCCCCCGGACAGGCGCGTATAGCAATCAGCCCCAGCATTTT. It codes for CASSPRTGAYSNQPQHF.

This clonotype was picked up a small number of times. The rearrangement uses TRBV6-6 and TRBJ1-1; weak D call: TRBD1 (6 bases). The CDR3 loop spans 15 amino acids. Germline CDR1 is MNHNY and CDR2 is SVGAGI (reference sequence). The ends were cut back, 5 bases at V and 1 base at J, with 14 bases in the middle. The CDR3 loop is CASSPARGGNTEAFF. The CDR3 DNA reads TGTGCCAGCAGTCCGGCACGAGGGGGGAACACTGAAGCTTTCTTT.

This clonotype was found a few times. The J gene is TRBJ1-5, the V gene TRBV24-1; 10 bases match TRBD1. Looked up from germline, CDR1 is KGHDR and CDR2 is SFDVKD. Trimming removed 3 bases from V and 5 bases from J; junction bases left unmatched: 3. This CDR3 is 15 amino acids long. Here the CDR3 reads CATSDGTGAYQPQHF. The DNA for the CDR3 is TGTGCCACCAGTGATGGGACAGGGGCATATCAGCCCCAGCATTTT.